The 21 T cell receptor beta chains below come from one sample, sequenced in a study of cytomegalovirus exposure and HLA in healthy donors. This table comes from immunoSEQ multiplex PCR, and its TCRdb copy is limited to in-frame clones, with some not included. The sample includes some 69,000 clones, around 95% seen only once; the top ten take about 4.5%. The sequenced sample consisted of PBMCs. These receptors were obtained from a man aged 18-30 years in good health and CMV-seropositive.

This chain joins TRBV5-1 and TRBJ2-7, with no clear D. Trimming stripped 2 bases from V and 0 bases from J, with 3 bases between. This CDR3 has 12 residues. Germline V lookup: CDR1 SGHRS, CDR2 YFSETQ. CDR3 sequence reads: CASSFNSYEQYF. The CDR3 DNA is TGCGCCAGCAGCTTCAACTCCTACGAGCAGTACTTC.

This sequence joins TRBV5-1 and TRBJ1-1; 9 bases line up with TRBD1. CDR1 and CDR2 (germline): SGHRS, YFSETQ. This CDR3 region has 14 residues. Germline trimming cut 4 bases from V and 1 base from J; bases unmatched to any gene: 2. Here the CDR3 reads CASSQDRGNTEAFF. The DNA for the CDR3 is TGCGCCAGCAGCCAGGACAGGGGGAACACTGAAGCTTTCTTT.

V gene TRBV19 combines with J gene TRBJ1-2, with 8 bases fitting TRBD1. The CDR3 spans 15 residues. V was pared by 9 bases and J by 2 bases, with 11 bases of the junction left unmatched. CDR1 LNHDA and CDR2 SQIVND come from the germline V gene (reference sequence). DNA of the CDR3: TGTGCCAGCCAAAGCGCCAGGACAGGGAACTATGGCTACACCTTC. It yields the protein CASQSARTGNYGYTF.

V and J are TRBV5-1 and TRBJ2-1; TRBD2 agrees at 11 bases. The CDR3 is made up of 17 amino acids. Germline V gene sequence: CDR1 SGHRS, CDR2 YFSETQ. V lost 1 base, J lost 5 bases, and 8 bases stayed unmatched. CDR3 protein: CASSLLAGGFQDNEQFF. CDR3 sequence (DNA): TGCGCCAGCAGCTTGTTAGCGGGAGGGTTCCAGGACAATGAGCAGTTCTTC. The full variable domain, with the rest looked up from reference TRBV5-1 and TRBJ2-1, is KAGVTQTPRYLIKTRGQQVTLSCSPISGHRSVSWYQQTPGQGLQFLFEYFSETQRNKGNFPGRFSGRQFSNSRSEMNVSTLELGDSALYLCASSLLAGGFQDNEQFFGPGTRLTVL.

CDR3: CASSLDVSSYEQYF. CDR3 nucleotide sequence: TGCGCCAGCAGCTTGGACGTGAGCTCCTACGAGCAGTACTTC. This rearrangement joins TRBV5-1 to TRBJ2-7, with D uncertain. The ends were cut back, 0 bases at V and 0 bases at J, with 7 bases in the middle. This CDR3 contains 14 residues. Germline CDR1 reads SGHRS; CDR2 reads YFSETQ.

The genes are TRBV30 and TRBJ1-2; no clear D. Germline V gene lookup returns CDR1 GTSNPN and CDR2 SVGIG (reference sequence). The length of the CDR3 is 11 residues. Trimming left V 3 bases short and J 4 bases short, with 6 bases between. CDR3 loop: CAWSGGYGYTF. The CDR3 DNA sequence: TGTGCCTGGAGCGGTGGCTATGGCTACACCTTC.

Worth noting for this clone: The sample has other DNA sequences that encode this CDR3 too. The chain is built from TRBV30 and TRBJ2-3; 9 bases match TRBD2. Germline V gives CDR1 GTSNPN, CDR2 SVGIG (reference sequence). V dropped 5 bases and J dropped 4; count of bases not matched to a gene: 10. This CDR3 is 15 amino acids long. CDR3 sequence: CAWGTLAGGPDTQYF. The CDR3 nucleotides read TGTGCCTGGGGGACGCTCGCGGGGGGGCCAGATACGCAGTATTTT.

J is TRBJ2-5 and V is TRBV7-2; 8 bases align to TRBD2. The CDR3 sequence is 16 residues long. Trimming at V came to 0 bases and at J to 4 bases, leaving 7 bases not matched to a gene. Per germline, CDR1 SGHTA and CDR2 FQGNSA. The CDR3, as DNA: TGTGCCAGCAGCTTAGCGTCTCGGGGGGGCCGAGAGACCCAGTACTTC. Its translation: CASSLASRGGRETQYF.

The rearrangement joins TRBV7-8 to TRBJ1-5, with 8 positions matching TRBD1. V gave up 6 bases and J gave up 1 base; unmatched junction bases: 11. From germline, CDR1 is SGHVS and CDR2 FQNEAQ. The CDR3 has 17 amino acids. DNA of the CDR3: TGTGCCAGCAGTCGGACAGGGAATAGGCACAGCAATCAGCCCCAGCATTTT. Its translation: CASSRTGNRHSNQPQHF.

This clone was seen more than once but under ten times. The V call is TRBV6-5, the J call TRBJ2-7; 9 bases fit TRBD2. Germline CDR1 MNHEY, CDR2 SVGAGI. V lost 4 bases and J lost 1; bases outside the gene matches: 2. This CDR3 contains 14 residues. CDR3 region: CASSSSGASYEQYF. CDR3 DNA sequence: TGTGCCAGCAGTTCTAGCGGGGCATCCTACGAGCAGTACTTC.

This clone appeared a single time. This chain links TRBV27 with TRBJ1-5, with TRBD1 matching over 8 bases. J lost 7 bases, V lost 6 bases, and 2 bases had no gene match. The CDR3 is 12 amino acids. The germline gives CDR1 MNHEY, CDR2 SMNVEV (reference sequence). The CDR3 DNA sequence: TGTGCCAGCAGACAGGGGGGACAGCCCCAGCATTTT. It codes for CASRQGGQPQHF.

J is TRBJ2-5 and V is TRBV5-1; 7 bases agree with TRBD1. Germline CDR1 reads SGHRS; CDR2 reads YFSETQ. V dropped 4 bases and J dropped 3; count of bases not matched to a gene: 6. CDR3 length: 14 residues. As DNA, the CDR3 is TGCGCCAGCAGCCTGGGGACAGTAAAAGAGACCCAGTACTTC. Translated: CASSLGTVKETQYF. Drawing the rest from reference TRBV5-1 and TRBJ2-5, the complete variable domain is KAGVTQTPRYLIKTRGQQVTLSCSPISGHRSVSWYQQTPGQGLQFLFEYFSETQRNKGNFPGRFSGRQFSNSRSEMNVSTLELGDSALYLCASSLGTVKETQYFGPGTRLLVL.

The CDR3 nucleotides are TGTGCCAGCAGCTTAACGGCAGGGGAAGAGACCCAGTACTTC. This gives the protein CASSLTAGEETQYF. V gene TRBV11-2 combines with J gene TRBJ2-5, with D perhaps TRBD1 (6 bases). The V gene lost 2 bases and the J gene lost 3 bases, with 10 bases spanning the gap. Germline CDR1 is SGHAT and CDR2 is FQNNGV. The CDR3 contains 14 residues.

The CDR3 is CAWRPGGRYGYTF. The CDR3 DNA sequence: TGTGCCTGGCGCCCTGGAGGACGCTATGGCTACACCTTC. This rearrangement joins TRBV30 to TRBJ1-2; no clear D. The V end was cut by 5 bases, the J end by 4 bases, with 14 bases between. CDR3 length: 13 amino acids. Germline V gene sequence: CDR1 GTSNPN, CDR2 SVGIG (reference sequence).

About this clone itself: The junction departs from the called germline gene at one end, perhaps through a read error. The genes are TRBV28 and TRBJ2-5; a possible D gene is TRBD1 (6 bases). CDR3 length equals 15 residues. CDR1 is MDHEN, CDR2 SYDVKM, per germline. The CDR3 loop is CASRGTRTAQQTQYF. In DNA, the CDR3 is TGTGCCAGCAGAGGAACTAGGACAGCCCAACAGACCCAGTACTTC.

The CDR3: CASSQLAGTAYEQYF. As DNA, the CDR3 is TGCGCCAGCAGCCAATTAGCGGGGACTGCCTACGAGCAGTACTTC. The J gene is TRBJ2-7, the V gene TRBV4-1; TRBD2 matches at 8 bases. J gave up 2 bases and V 2 bases, and 5 bases lay outside the gene matches. The CDR3 consists of 15 residues. The V gene's germline CDR1 is MGHRA and CDR2 YSYEKL.

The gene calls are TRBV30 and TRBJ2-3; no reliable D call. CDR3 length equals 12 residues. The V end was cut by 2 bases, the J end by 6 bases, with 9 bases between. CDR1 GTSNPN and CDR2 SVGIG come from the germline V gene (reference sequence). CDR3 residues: CAWSRSGDTQYF. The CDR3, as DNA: TGTGCCTGGAGTCGATCCGGGGATACGCAGTATTTT.

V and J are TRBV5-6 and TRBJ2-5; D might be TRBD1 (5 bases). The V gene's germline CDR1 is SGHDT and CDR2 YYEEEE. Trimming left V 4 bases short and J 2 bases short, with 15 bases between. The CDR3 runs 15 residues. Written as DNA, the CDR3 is TGTGCCAGCAGCATAGGACATTCCTTTCAAGAGACCCAGTACTTC. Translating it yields CASSIGHSFQETQYF. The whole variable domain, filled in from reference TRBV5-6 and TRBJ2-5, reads DAGVTQSPTHLIKTRGQQVTLRCSPKSGHDTVSWYQQALGQGPQFIFQYYEEEERQRGNFPDRFSGHQFPNYSSELNVNALLLGDSALYLCASSIGHSFQETQYFGPGTRLLVL.

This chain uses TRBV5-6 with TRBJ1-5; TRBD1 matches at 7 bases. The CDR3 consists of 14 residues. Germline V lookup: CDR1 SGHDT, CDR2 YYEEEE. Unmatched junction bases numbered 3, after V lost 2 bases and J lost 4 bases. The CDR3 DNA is TGTGCCAGCAGCTTACAGGGGTGGAATCAGCCCCAGCATTTT. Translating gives CASSLQGWNQPQHF.

Here the CDR3 reads CASSLGRTAESPLHF. Written as DNA, the CDR3 is TGTGCCAGCAGTTTAGGCCGAACGGCGGAATCACCCCTCCACTTT. J is TRBJ1-6 and V is TRBV28, with no clear D. Deletions cut 2 bases from V and 10 bases from J, with 15 bases between. CDR3 length: 15 amino acids. Germline lookup yields CDR1 MDHEN and CDR2 SYDVKM.

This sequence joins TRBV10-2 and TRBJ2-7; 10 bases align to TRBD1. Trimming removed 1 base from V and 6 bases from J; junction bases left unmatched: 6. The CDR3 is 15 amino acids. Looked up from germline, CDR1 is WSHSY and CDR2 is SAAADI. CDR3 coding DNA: TGCGCCAGCAGTGAGTGCGGACAGGGGGAATGCGAGCAGTACTTC. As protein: CASSECGQGECEQYF.